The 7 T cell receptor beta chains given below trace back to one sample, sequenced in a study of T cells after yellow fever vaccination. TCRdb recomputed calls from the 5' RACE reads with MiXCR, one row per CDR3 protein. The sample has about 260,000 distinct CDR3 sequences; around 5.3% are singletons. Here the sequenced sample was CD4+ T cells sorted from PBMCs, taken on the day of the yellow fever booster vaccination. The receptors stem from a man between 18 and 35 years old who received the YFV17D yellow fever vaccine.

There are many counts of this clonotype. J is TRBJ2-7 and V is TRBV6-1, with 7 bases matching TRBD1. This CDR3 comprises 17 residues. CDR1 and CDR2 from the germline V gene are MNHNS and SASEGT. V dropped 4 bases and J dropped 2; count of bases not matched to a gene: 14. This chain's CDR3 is CASSGPHRDSMTYEQYF. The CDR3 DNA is TGTGCCAGCAGTGGCCCCCACCGGGACAGTATGACCTACGAGCAGTACTTC.

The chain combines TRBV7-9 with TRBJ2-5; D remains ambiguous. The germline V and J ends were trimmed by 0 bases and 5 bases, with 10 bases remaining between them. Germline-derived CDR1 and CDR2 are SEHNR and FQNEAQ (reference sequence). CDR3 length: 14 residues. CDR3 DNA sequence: TGTGCCAGCAGCTTAGCGGCCTCTTGGGAGACCCAGTACTTC. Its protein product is CASSLAASWETQYF.

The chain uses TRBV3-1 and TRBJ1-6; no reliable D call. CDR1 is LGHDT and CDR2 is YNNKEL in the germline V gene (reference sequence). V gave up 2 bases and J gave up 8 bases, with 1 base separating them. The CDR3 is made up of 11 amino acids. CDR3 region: CASSQHSPLHF. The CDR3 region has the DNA TGTGCCAGCAGCCAACATTCACCCCTCCACTTT.

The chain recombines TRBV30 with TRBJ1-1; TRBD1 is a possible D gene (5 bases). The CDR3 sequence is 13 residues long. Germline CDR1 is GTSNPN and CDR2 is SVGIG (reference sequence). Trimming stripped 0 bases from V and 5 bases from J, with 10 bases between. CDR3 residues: CAWSVVGGTEAFF. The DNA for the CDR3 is TGTGCCTGGAGTGTCGTCGGGGGGACTGAAGCTTTCTTT.

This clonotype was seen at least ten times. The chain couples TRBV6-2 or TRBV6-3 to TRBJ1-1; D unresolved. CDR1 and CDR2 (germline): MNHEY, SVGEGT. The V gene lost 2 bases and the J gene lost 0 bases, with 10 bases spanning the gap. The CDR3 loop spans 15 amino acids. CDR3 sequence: CASSYRLSLNTEAFF. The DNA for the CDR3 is TGTGCCAGCAGTTACCGCCTAAGCTTGAACACTGAAGCTTTCTTT.

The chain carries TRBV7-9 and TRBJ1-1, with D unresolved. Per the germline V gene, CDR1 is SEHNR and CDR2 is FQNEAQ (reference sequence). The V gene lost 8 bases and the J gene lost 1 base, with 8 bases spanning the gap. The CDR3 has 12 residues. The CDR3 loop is CASLLPNTEAFF. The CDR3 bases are TGTGCCAGCCTTCTACCGAACACTGAAGCTTTCTTT. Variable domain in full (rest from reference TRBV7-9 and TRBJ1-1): DTGVSQNPRHKITKRGQNVTFRCDPISEHNRLYWYRQTLGQGPEFLTYFQNEAQLEKSRLLSDRFSAERPKGSFSTLEIQRTEQGDSAMYLCASLLPNTEAFFGQGTRLTVV.

CDR3 DNA: TGTGCCAGCAGGCAGTACACCGGGGAGCTGTTTTTT. Protein product: CASRQYTGELFF. The V call is TRBV12-3 or TRBV12-4, the J call TRBJ2-2; the D is unclear. This CDR3 contains 12 residues. The V end was cut by 6 bases, the J end by 3 bases, with 5 bases between.